The clone carrying this TCR beta chain has a count of ten or more. Its antigen is unknown. Unique molecular identifiers were used in preparing the TCRbeta library. One entry per CDR3 protein, called by TCRdb with MiXCR from the PCR reads. The sample includes around 670,000 distinct CDR3 sequences, roughly 13% seen only once; the top ten take roughly 0.84%. Trimming took 3 bases from V and 8 from J, leaving 14 bases between them. CDR1 DFQATT and CDR2 SNEGSKA come from the germline V gene (reference sequence). This CDR3 has 13 amino acids. The sample is drawn from a study of T-cell reconstitution after alpha-beta-depleted transplantation in children. Notes on the study in general: Recipient T cells and thymic progenitors that survived gave rise to the high TCRbeta diversity observed at day 60 in some patients. T-cell counts and diversity at one year following transplant were attributed mainly to newly produced T cells. Reportedly, only several hundred clones from non-depleted graft cells drove alpha-beta T-cell counts at about two months.

The V gene is TRBV20-1, the J gene TRBJ2-1; D gene ambiguous. The source was PBMCs, collected before TCRalphabeta/CD19-depleted stem cell transplant. The sequence came from a girl between 2 and 10 years old with congenital amegakaryocytic thrombocytopenia, due to receive a stem cell transplant. The CDR3 DNA follows: TGCAGTGCTAGTTCCGGCCCCTCGGATGAGCAGTTCTTC. Its translation is CSASSGPSDEQFF.